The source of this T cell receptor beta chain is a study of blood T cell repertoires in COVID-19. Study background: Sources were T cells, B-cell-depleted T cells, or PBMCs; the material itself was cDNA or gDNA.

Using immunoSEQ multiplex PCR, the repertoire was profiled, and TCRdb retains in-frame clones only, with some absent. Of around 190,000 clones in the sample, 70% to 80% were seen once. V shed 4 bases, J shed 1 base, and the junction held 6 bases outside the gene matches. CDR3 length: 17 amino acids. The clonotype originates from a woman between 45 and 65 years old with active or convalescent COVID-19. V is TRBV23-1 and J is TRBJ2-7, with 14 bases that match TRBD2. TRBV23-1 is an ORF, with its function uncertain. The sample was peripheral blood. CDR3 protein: CASSPWGLAGESYEQYF. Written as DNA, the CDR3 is TGCGCCAGCAGTCCCTGGGGACTAGCGGGGGAATCCTACGAGCAGTACTTC.